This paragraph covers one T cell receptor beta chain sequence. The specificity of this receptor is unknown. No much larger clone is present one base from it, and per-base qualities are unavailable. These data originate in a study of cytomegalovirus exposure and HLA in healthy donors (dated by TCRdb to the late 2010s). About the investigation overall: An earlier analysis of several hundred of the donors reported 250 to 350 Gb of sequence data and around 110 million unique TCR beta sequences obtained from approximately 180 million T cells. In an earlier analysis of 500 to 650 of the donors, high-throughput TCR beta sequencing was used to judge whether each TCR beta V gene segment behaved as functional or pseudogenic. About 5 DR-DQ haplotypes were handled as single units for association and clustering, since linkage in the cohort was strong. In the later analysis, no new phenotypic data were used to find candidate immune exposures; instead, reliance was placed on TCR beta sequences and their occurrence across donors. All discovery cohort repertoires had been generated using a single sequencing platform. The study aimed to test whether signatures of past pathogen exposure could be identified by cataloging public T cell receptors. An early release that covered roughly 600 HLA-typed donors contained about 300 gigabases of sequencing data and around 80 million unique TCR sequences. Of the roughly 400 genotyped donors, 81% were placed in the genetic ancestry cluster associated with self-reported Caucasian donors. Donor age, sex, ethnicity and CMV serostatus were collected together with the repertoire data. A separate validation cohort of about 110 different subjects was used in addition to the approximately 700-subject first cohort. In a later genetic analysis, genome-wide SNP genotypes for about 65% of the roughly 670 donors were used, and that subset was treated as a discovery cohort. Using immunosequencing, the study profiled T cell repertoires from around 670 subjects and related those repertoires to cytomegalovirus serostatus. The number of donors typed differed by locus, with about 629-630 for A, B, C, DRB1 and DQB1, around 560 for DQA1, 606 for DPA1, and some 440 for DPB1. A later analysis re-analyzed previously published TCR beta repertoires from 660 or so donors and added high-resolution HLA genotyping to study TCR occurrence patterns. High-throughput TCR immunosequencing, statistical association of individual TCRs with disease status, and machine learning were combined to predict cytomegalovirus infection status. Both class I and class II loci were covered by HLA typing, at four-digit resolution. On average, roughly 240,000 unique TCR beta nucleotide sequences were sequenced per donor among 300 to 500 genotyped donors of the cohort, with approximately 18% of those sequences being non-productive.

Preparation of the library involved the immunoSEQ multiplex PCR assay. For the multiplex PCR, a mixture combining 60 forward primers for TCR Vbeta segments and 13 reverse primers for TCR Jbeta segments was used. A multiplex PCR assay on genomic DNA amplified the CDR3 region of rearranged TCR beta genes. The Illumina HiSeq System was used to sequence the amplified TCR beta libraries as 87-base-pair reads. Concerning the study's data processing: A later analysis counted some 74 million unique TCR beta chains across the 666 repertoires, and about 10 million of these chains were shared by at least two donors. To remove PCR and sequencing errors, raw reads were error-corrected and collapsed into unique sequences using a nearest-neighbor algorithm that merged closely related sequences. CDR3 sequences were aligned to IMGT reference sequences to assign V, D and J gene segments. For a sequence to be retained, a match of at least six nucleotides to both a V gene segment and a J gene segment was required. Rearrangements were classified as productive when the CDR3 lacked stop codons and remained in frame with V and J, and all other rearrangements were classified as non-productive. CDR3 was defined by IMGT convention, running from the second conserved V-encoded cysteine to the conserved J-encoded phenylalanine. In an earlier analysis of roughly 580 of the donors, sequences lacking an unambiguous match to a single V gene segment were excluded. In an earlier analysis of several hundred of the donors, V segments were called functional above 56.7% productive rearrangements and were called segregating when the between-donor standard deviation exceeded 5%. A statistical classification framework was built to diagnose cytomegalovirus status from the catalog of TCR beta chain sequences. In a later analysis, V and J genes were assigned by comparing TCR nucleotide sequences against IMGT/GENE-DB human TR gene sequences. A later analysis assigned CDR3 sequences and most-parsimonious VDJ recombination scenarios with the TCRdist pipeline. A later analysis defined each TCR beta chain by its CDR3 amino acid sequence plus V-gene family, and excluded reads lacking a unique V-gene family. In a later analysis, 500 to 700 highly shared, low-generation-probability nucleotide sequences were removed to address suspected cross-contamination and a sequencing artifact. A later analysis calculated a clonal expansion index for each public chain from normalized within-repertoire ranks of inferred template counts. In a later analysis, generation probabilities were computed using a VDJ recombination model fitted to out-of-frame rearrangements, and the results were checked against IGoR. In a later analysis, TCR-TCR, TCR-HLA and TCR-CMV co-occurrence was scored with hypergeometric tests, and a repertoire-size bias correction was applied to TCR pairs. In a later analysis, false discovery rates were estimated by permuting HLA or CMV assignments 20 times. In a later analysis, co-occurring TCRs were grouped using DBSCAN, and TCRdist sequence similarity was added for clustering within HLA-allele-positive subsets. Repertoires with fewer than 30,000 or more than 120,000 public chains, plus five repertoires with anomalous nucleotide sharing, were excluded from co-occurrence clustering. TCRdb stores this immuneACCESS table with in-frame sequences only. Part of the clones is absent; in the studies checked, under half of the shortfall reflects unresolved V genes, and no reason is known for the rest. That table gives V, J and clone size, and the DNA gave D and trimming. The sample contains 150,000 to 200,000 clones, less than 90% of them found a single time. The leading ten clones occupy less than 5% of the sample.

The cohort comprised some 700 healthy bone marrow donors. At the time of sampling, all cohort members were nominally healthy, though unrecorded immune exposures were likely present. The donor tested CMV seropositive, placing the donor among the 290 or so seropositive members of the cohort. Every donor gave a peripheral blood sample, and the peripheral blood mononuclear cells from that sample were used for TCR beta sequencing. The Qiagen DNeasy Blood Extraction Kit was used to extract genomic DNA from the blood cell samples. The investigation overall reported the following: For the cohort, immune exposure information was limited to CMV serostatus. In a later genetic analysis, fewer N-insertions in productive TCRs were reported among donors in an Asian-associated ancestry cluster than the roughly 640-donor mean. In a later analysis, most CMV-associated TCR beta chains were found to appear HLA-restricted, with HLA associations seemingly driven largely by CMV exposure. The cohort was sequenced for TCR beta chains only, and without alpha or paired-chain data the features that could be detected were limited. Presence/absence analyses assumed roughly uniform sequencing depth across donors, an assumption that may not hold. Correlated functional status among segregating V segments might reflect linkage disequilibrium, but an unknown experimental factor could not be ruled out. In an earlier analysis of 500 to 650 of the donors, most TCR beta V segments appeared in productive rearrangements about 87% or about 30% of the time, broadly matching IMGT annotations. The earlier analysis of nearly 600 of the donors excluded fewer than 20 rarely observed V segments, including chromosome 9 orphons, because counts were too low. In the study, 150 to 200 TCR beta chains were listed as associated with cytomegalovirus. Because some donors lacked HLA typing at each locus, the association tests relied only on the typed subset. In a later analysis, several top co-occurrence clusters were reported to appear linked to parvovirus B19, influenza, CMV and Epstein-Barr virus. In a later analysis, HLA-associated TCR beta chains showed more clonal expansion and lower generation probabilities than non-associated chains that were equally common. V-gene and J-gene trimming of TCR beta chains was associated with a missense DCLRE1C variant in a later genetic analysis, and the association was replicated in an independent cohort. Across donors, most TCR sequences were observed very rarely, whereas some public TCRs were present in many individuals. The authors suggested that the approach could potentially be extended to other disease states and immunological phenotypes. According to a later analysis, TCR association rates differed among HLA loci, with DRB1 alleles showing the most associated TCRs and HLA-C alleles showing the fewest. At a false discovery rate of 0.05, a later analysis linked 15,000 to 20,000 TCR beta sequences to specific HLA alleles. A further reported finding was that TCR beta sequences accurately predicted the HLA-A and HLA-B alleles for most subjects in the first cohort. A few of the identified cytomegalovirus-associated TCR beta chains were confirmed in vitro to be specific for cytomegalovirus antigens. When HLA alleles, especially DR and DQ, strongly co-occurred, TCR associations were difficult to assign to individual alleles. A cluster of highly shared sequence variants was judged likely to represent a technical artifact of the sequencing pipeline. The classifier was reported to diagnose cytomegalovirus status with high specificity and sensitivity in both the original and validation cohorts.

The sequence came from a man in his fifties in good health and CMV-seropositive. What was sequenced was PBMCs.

CDR3 reads: CASSWDNSDTQYF. In nucleotide form, the sequence is TGCGCCAGCAGCTGGGACAACTCAGATACGCAGTATTTT. The sequence links TRBV5-1 to TRBJ2-3; matching of 6 bases hints at TRBD1 as the D gene. The CDR3 holds 13 amino acids from the cysteine to the phenylalanine. Only the CDR3 part of the read is kept: 39 bases, read in frame from the first base. Deletion took 3 bases off V and 4 bases off J, with a span of 9 bases between the germline ends. CDR1 and CDR2 were assigned from the germline V gene as SGHRS and YFSETQ.